Listed below are T cell receptor beta chains from one sample, sequenced in a study of vaccination effects on CD4 cells after COVID-19. Repertoires were generated with immunoSEQ multiplex PCR, while TCRdb's copy carries only in-frame clones and drops some. The data hold 29,000 or so clones, with 60% to 75% observed a single time. These receptors' antigens are unknown. The source material was CD4+ T cells from PBMCs cultured with HCoV-OC43 spike peptides, sampled after COVID-19 vaccination. These receptor sequences come from a human donor who received a COVID-19 vaccine. CDR3s include the opening cysteine and the closing phenylalanine or tryptophan. Each record gives: D gene, J gene, clone size, V gene, CDR3 DNA, CDR3 protein. D genes are given only for firm matches. Clone size is shown for a subset of rows, as once, few, many or a class of expanded clone.

. | TRBJ1-1 | . | TRBV5-5 | TGTGCCAGCAGCTTGCTGGCCCAGCCAACGAACACTGAAGCTTTCTTT | CASSLLAQPTNTEAFF
. | TRBJ2-7 | . | TRBV7-9 | TGTGCCAGCAGCTTATTGCAGGGCTCCTACGAGCAGTACTTC | CASSLLQGSYEQYF
TRBD1 | TRBJ1-4 | . | TRBV5-1 | TGCGCCAGCAGCGGGGACAGGGGTGGAGAAAAACTGTTTTTT | CASSGDRGGEKLFF
. | TRBJ2-7 | . | TRBV3-1/TRBV3-2 | TGTGCCAGCAGTCTAAGCTTACGGGGGAACGACGAGCAGTACTTC | CASSLSLRGNDEQYF
. | TRBJ2-2 | . | TRBV9 | TGTGCCAGCAGCCTCCAGGGGAGAACCGGGGAGCTGTTTTTT | CASSLQGRTGELFF
. | TRBJ1-3 | . | TRBV5-4 | TGTGCCAGCAGCAACCGGCTGAAACAGGGATCTGGAAACACCATATATTTT | CASSNRLKQGSGNTIYF
. | TRBJ1-2 | . | TRBV12-3/TRBV12-4 | TGTGCCAGCAACCAGGGGTACGGCTACACCTTC | CASNQGYGYTF
TRBD1 | TRBJ1-2 | . | TRBV5-1 | TGCGCCAGCAGCTTGGGACAGGGGAACGGCTACACCTTC | CASSLGQGNGYTF
. | TRBJ1-5 | . | TRBV6-5 | TGTGCCAGCCTGGCGGAGGGCTTGCAGCCCCAGCATTTT | CASLAEGLQPQHF
. | TRBJ2-6 | . | TRBV27 | TGTGCCAGCAGTCCCCTGGGGGCGGGGGCCAACGTCCTGACTTTC | CASSPLGAGANVLTF
. | TRBJ2-3 | . | TRBV4-1 | TGCGCCAGCAGCCAAAGGGAACTAGATAGCACAGATACGCAGTATTTT | CASSQRELDSTDTQYF
TRBD2 | TRBJ2-7 | . | TRBV20-1 | TGCAGTGCTAGTCGCCTAGCGGGGACGATAAGCTCCTACGAGCAGTACTTC | CSASRLAGTISSYEQYF
. | TRBJ2-3 | . | TRBV19 | TGTGCCAGTAGTATAACCGGGAGAACGGGGATAACGCAGTATTTT | CASSITGRTGITQYF
. | TRBJ2-3 | . | TRBV5-4 | TGTGCCAGCCGGGTCGCAGATACGCAGTATTTT | CASRVADTQYF
. | TRBJ1-2 | . | TRBV9 | TGTGCCAGCAGCGTAGCCTCACCCGGCTACACCTTC | CASSVASPGYTF
. | TRBJ2-1 | . | TRBV19 | TGTGCCAGTAGTATGGTGTACAATGAGCAGTTCTTC | CASSMVYNEQFF
TRBD2 | TRBJ2-1 | . | TRBV5-6 | TGTGCCAGCAGCTGGACCCGAGCGGGAGGGCTCGCCAATGAGCAGTTCTTC | CASSWTRAGGLANEQFF
TRBD2 | TRBJ2-5 | . | TRBV15 | TGTGCCACCAGCAGAGAGAAGCAGACTAGCACTGTCGGAGAGACCCAGTACTTC | CATSREKQTSTVGETQYF
TRBD1 | TRBJ2-7 | . | TRBV6-1 | TGTGCCAGCAGTGCCCGGACAGGGTTGGCTTCATACCGAACCTACGAGCAGTACTTC | CASSARTGLASYRTYEQYF
TRBD1 | TRBJ2-5 | . | TRBV27 | TGTGCCAGCAGTCTCGACGGGACAGGGGGAACAGAGACCCAGTACTTC | CASSLDGTGGTETQYF
TRBD2 | TRBJ2-1 | . | TRBV10-3 | TGTGCCATCAGCTCGGGACTAGCGGCTGACAATGAGCAGTTCTTC | CAISSGLAADNEQFF
. | TRBJ2-7 | . | TRBV11-2 | TGTGCCAGCAGCTCGGCGACGGACGGGACCAGCGAGCAGTACTTC | CASSSATDGTSEQYF
. | TRBJ2-2 | . | TRBV3-1/TRBV3-2 | TGTGCCAGCAGCCAAGATATGAGCTCCACCAGGGAGCTGTTTTTT | CASSQDMSSTRELFF
. | TRBJ1-2 | . | TRBV6-1 | TGTGCCAGCAGTGAAGGGGCAGGGCATGGCTACACCTTC | CASSEGAGHGYTF
. | TRBJ1-2 | few | TRBV7-9 | TGTGCCAGCAGCACCCGGGTCAGGGACCATAACTATGGCTACACCTTC | CASSTRVRDHNYGYTF
. | TRBJ1-1 | . | TRBV29-1 | TGCAGCGTCCGCTATTATACCCATGGGGGCACTGAAGCTTTCTTT | CSVRYYTHGGTEAFF
TRBD1 | TRBJ1-2 | few | TRBV7-9 | TGTGCCAGCAGCCCCGGACAGGGGGCAGGCCCGTTCTATGGCTACACCTTC | CASSPGQGAGPFYGYTF
TRBD1 | TRBJ1-4 | . | TRBV19 | TGTGCCAGTAGTATTACCAGGGGGAATGAAAAACTGTTTTTT | CASSITRGNEKLFF
. | TRBJ2-7 | . | TRBV7-2 | TGTGCCAGCAGCTTAATTCTCGAGCAGTACTTC | CASSLILEQYF
. | TRBJ2-7 | . | TRBV12-3/TRBV12-4 | TGTGCCAGCACCCCCGGGGTAACCTACGAGCAGTACTTC | CASTPGVTYEQYF
TRBD1 | TRBJ1-1 | . | TRBV29-1 | TGCAGCGTTGGACAGGGAAGGAACACTGAAGCTTTCTTT | CSVGQGRNTEAFF
. | TRBJ2-7 | . | TRBV6-5 | TGTGCCAGCAGTCCTCGGACGGAATCCTACGAGCAGTACTTC | CASSPRTESYEQYF
. | TRBJ1-2 | few | TRBV3-1/TRBV3-2 | TGTGCCAGCAGCCCCCCGGGACTGTACTATGGCTACACCTTC | CASSPPGLYYGYTF
. | TRBJ2-1 | . | TRBV7-5 | TGTGCCAGAAGCCATGGACTACTGGACTACAATGAGCAGTTCTTC | CARSHGLLDYNEQFF
TRBD1 | TRBJ1-2 | . | TRBV3-1/TRBV3-2 | TGTGCCAGCAGCCGGGACAGGGGGGGCTATGGCTACACCTTC | CASSRDRGGYGYTF
TRBD1 | TRBJ1-1 | . | TRBV18 | TGTGCCAGCTCATCCGGGACAGAGATTGAAGCTTTCTTT | CASSSGTEIEAFF
. | TRBJ1-1 | . | TRBV6-5 | TGTGCCAGCAGTTTATGGGCGGGGAACACTGAAGCTTTCTTT | CASSLWAGNTEAFF
TRBD1 | TRBJ2-5 | . | TRBV18 | TGTGCCAGCTCACCACGGGGACAGGGGCAGACCCAGTACTTC | CASSPRGQGQTQYF
TRBD1 | TRBJ2-7 | . | TRBV10-3 | TGTGCCATCAGTGGGGGACAGCTTCTGGGGGAGCAGTACTTC | CAISGGQLLGEQYF
. | TRBJ1-5 | . | TRBV2 | TGTGCCAGCAGTGAATCGGGTTTCAATCAGCCCCAGCATTTT | CASSESGFNQPQHF
. | TRBJ1-5 | few | TRBV18 | TGTGCCAGCTCACCAGGCAGGGACCAGCCCCAGCATTTT | CASSPGRDQPQHF